This section outlines one T cell receptor (beta chain) sequence together with its context. As yet, its antigen is unknown. These data belong to a study of human thymus T cells. Findings and caveats of the study: Repertoires sampled from thymus and blood appeared biased in V and J gene usage.

Assay used: immunoSEQ multiplex PCR; TCRdb lists only in-frame clones, some missing. Of about 50,000 clones listed, roughly 94% are singletons. Trimming took off 2 bases at V and 4 bases at J, with 15 bases between the two ends. The CDR3 is made up of 16 amino acids. In germline, CDR1 is MGHDK, CDR2 SYGVNS. A roughly 0.5-1 mL peripheral blood aliquot was taken intraoperatively from four of eight donors. Blood DNA came from all available leukocytes, not a fixed cell number. Sample: blood. This chain joins TRBV25-1 and TRBJ2-1; a possible D gene is TRBD1 (6 bases). The clonotype was recovered from a girl under three years old with a congenital heart defect but otherwise immunologically healthy. DNA of the CDR3: TGTGCCAGCAGTGAACCCAGGGGCCCTCTATACAATGAGCAGTTCTTC. It is translated as CASSEPRGPLYNEQFF.